Reported below is one TCR beta chain. The data are from a study of blood T cell repertoires in COVID-19. Study details: Samples came from the United States, Italy and Spain, spanning acute and convalescent COVID-19. PBMCs, B-cell-depleted T cells, or T cells provided the cDNA or gDNA that made up the material.

As originally analysed: Amplified reference gene primers provided the basis for estimating nucleated cell counts. Profiled with immunoSEQ multiplex PCR; TCRdb holds only in-frame clones, not every one. V, J and clone size derive from that table, while D and trimming were established from the DNA sequence. The sample shows around 200,000 clones, about 87% of them seen only once. V lost 6 bases and J lost 4; bases outside the gene matches: 7. Germline V gene data show CDR1 as SNHLY and CDR2 as FYNNEI. This CDR3 spans 15 amino acids. This chain connects TRBV2 to TRBJ2-1, with TRBD2 matching over 9 bases. The receptor comes from a man aged 55 to 70 who had recovered from COVID-19. The sequenced material came from peripheral blood. Written as DNA, the CDR3 is TGTGCCAGCAGGTTAGAGACTAGCGGATACAATGAGCAGTTCTTC. This sequence encodes CASRLETSGYNEQFF.